A single sample gave rise to the 12 T cell receptor beta chains below, sequenced in a study of Ad26.COV2.S vaccination and SARS-CoV-2 variants. Treatment indicated: roughly 20 received Ad26.COV2.S at low or high dose, single or two shots; roughly five received placebo; per-sample allocation not given. Specimens were obtained on day 63 following the first vaccine or placebo injection. Some clones are missing from TCRdb's copy, which holds only in-frame ones; the method was immunoSEQ multiplex PCR. The table lists about 410,000 clones, 88% of them singletons. The input for sequencing was peripheral blood, taken in a trial of Ad26.COV2.S vaccine versus placebo. Receptors originate from a person between 18 and 65 years old who received the Ad26.COV2.S COVID-19 vaccine or a placebo.

The gene calls are TRBV4-1 and TRBJ2-3; tentative D call: TRBD2 (6 bases). This CDR3 is built from 16 residues. CDR1 MGHRA and CDR2 YSYEKL come from the germline V gene. V gave up 4 bases and J gave up 3 bases, with 17 bases separating them. The CDR3 is CASSLESGGETDTQYF. In nucleotides, the CDR3 is TGCGCCAGCAGCCTAGAATCTGGCGGGGAAACAGATACGCAGTATTTT.

V and J are TRBV6-1 and TRBJ1-4, with a possible D match to TRBD1 (5 bases). The CDR3 length is 14 residues. V lost 1 base, J lost 8 bases, and 11 bases lay in between. The germline gives CDR1 MNHNS, CDR2 SASEGT. The CDR3 DNA reads as TGTGCCAGCAGTGAAGGTTGGGGGGGGGAAAAACTGTTTTTT. Translation: CASSEGWGGEKLFF.

The chain links TRBV3-1 (or the pseudogene TRBV3-2) to TRBJ1-4; 11 bases align to TRBD1. Germline CDR1 reads LGHDT; CDR2 reads YNNKEL (reference sequence). The CDR3 is 16 residues long. V was clipped by 0 bases and J by 6 bases; unmatched bases: 3. CDR3 loop: CASSQEDRGLDEKLFF. The CDR3 region has the DNA TGTGCCAGCAGCCAAGAGGACAGGGGGCTTGATGAAAAACTGTTTTTT.

The rearrangement links TRBV5-1 to TRBJ1-1; 10 bases agree with TRBD1. The V gene end was trimmed by 5 bases and the J gene end by 4 bases; junction bases not matched to a gene: 11. CDR1 SGHRS and CDR2 YFSETQ come from the germline V gene. There are 16 residues in the CDR3. The CDR3 sequence: CASRPDPGTGATEAFF. The CDR3 nucleotides are TGCGCCAGCAGGCCAGACCCCGGGACAGGGGCCACTGAAGCTTTCTTT.

This chain connects TRBV11-2 to TRBJ2-1, with D hard to call. This CDR3 is built from 11 residues. Germline-derived CDR1 and CDR2 are SGHAT and FQNNGV. V gave up 5 bases and J gave up 11 bases, with 10 bases separating them. The CDR3, as DNA: TGTGCCAGCAGCACAGACAAGAAGCAGTTCTTC. Encoded protein: CASSTDKKQFF. Filled out from reference TRBV11-2 and TRBJ2-1, the complete variable domain reads EAGVAQSPRYKIIEKRQSVAFWCNPISGHATLYWYQQILGQGPKLLIQFQNNGVVDDSQLPKDRFSAERLKGVDSTLKIQPAKLEDSAVYLCASSTDKKQFFGPGTRLTVL.

As concerns this clone: At one end, the junction sequence differs from germline, possibly due to a read error. J is TRBJ2-1 and V is TRBV5-6, with D perhaps TRBD1 (6 bases). This CDR3 region has 14 residues. The germline gives CDR1 SGHDT, CDR2 YYEEEE. CDR3 sequence (DNA): TGTGGCAGCAGGGGAGTGGGATCCTACAATGAGCAGTTCTTC. Its translation is CGSRGVGSYNEQFF. Together with reference TRBV5-6 and TRBJ2-1, the CDR3 gives the full variable domain: DAGVTQSPTHLIKTRGQQVTLRCSPKSGHDTVSWYQQALGQGPQFIFQYYEEEERQRGNFPDRFSGHQFPNYSSELNVNALLLGDSALYLCGSRGVGSYNEQFFGPGTRLTVL.

This chain connects TRBV19 to TRBJ2-3; D possibly uses TRBD1 or TRBD2 (5 bases each). The V end lost 5 bases, the J end lost 5 bases, and 20 bases lay between the germline ends. The CDR3 loop spans 16 amino acids. The germline gives CDR1 LNHDA, CDR2 SQIVND (reference sequence). CDR3 residues: CASSPIGSGRGDTQYF. The CDR3 DNA is TGTGCCAGTAGTCCTATTGGCAGCGGTAGGGGAGATACGCAGTATTTT.

This chain joins TRBV30 and TRBJ2-1; D is uncertain. This CDR3 spans 12 amino acids. Per germline, CDR1 GTSNPN and CDR2 SVGIG (reference sequence). V was pared by 0 bases and J by 7 bases, with 7 bases between. CDR3 residues: CAWSVLGNEQFF. The CDR3 DNA follows: TGTGCCTGGAGTGTACTCGGGAATGAGCAGTTCTTC.

The chain recombines TRBV2 with TRBJ1-3, with a weak D call TRBD1 (5 bases). Deletions cut 7 bases from V and 0 bases from J, with 13 bases between. This CDR3 spans 15 amino acids. The V gene's germline CDR1 is SNHLY and CDR2 FYNNEI. The CDR3 protein is CASTLFGASGNTIYF. In nucleotides, the CDR3 is TGTGCCAGCACCCTCTTTGGGGCCTCTGGAAACACCATATATTTT.

The count of this clone is one. The chain carries TRBV30 and TRBJ1-6; TRBD1 agrees at 8 bases. CDR3 length: 14 amino acids. The V segment lost 3 bases and the J segment 7 bases; nucleotides outside the gene matches: 5. Germline V gene data show CDR1 as GTSNPN and CDR2 as SVGIG (reference sequence). CDR3 sequence (DNA): TGTGCCTGGAGCGGACAGGGATGGAATTCACCCCTCCACTTT. This translates into CAWSGQGWNSPLHF.

This chain links TRBV2 with TRBJ2-7; D gene uncertain. Germline V lookup: CDR1 SNHLY, CDR2 FYNNEI. Trimming shortened V by 7 bases and J by 4 bases, and 20 bases separated the two germline ends. CDR3 length equals 15 residues. CDR3 sequence reads: CASKEDSRTAYEQYF. The CDR3 bases are TGTGCCAGCAAGGAAGATTCCCGGACGGCTTACGAGCAGTACTTC.

The chain joins TRBV5-6 to TRBJ1-6; D not resolved. V lost 3 bases to trimming and J lost 5 bases, with 9 bases between them. Germline V CDR1 and CDR2: SGHDT, YYEEEE. The CDR3 length is 14 residues. The CDR3 DNA reads TGTGCCAGCAGCTCCTCCGGTCATAATTCACCCCTCCACTTT. This translates into CASSSSGHNSPLHF.